The 22 T cell receptor beta chains given below trace back to one sample, sequenced in a study of regulatory T cells in long-lasting Graves disease. In building TCR beta libraries, iRepertoire HTBI primers were used together with Arm-PCR of CDR3 regions. TCRdb passed the multiplex PCR reads through MiXCR, listing each CDR3 protein once. The sample includes 400,000 to 500,000 distinct CDR3 sequences, less than 20% of them seen just once. Time point given: newly diagnosed GD, antithyroid drugs for less than 3 months. Scientists built the TCR library using RNA that was extracted from PBMCs. These data were also filed under a second study, of T cells in Graves' hyperthyroidism and ophthalmopathy.

Sequenced material: peripheral blood mononuclear cells (PBMCs), taken at new diagnosis, from a patient treated with antithyroid drugs. The receptors stem from a woman between 18 and 29 years old with Graves disease.

This chain connects TRBV4-2 to TRBJ2-1, with D possibly TRBD2 on 5 matching bases. The CDR3 totals 13 residues. Germline CDR1 and CDR2: LGHNA and YNFKEQ. Trimming took 1 base from V and 9 from J, leaving 10 bases between them. This CDR3 reads CASSQVSSIEQFF. DNA for the CDR3: TGTGCCAGCAGCCAAGTATCTAGCATTGAGCAGTTCTTC.

This rearrangement joins TRBV20-1 to TRBJ2-5; 14 bases line up with TRBD2. The ends lost 3 bases at V and 1 base at J; junction bases unmatched: 10. The CDR3 consists of 18 residues. Germline CDR1 is DFQATT and CDR2 is SNEGSKA (reference sequence). DNA for the CDR3: TGCAGTGCTAGTAGCGGGGGACTAGCGGGAGAGCCCCAAGAGACCCAGTACTTC. This translates into CSASSGGLAGEPQETQYF.

This clonotype was detected ten times or more. The chain carries TRBV10-3 and TRBJ1-2, with D perhaps TRBD1 (6 bases). The CDR3 totals 14 residues. Trimming took 5 bases from V and 0 from J, leaving 10 bases between them. CDR1 and CDR2 (germline): ENHRY, SYGVKD. The CDR3 nucleotides are TGTGCCATCAGTCGGACAGCTTCTAACTATGGCTACACCTTC. This gives the protein CAISRTASNYGYTF.

This clonotype came up a few times. CDR3 protein: CASSSGTLSVTGELFF. The CDR3 region has the DNA TGTGCCAGCAGCTCCGGGACACTCTCGGTCACCGGGGAGCTGTTTTTT. The chain employs TRBV11-3 and TRBJ2-2, with D perhaps TRBD1 (6 bases). This CDR3 has 16 residues. Trimming removed 4 bases from V and 4 bases from J, with 16 bases in between. The germline V gene encodes CDR1 SGHNT and CDR2 YENEEA.

This clonotype was seen many times. CDR3 bases: TGCAGTGCGGACTCCAAGACCTACGAGCAGTACTTC. This translates into CSADSKTYEQYF. The rearrangement links TRBV20-1 to TRBJ2-7; the D gene is possibly TRBD2 (5 bases). The CDR3 length is 12 residues. CDR1 DFQATT and CDR2 SNEGSKA come from the germline V gene (reference sequence). Between the trimmed V and J ends, which lost 6 bases and 2 bases, there was a span of 11 bases.

This clonotype was counted at least ten times. This sequence joins TRBV12-3 or TRBV12-4 and TRBJ1-2, with D perhaps TRBD1 (6 bases). CDR3 length: 15 residues. V was pared by 4 bases and J by 2 bases, with 14 bases between. The CDR3 nucleotides read TGTGCCAGCAGTTCCCCGGACAGAGTAAACTATGGCTACACCTTC. It encodes CASSSPDRVNYGYTF.

This clonotype came up a few times. The gene calls are TRBV28 and TRBJ1-2, with D possibly TRBD1 on 5 matching bases. Trimming took off 5 bases at V and 4 bases at J, with 11 bases between the two ends. In germline, CDR1 is MDHEN, CDR2 SYDVKM. The CDR3 totals 13 residues. The CDR3 DNA reads TGTGCCAGCAGTCTGGGACCGACCTATGGCTACACCTTC. It codes for CASSLGPTYGYTF.

This clonotype appeared a few times. At one end, the junction sequence differs from germline, possibly due to a read error. The chain combines TRBV29-1 with TRBJ1-1, with D possibly TRBD1 on 5 matching bases. Germline V gene lookup returns CDR1 SQVTM and CDR2 ANQGSEA. The CDR3 totals 10 residues. For the CDR3, the DNA is TGCAGCGTTGAAGATCCCGGGGCTATCTTT. Protein sequence: CSVEDPGAIF.

This clonotype was seen a handful of times. This sequence may be a read error, since a much larger clone differs from it by one base. V usage is TRBV5-1 and J usage is TRBJ2-3; no reliable D call. The J call may be in error: the DNA end matches TRBJ1-5 better. CDR1 is SGHRS and CDR2 is YFSETQ in the germline V gene. This CDR3 is 16 amino acids long. This chain's CDR3 is CASSLTSGASTDTQHF. The CDR3 nucleotides are TGCGCCAGCAGCTTGACTAGCGGAGCCAGCACAGATACGCAGCATTTT.

This chain uses TRBV6-1 with TRBJ2-2; 8 bases line up with TRBD1. V lost 6 bases, J lost 6 bases, and 9 bases stayed unmatched. CDR1 and CDR2 from the germline V gene are MNHNS and SASEGT. The CDR3 runs 15 residues. This CDR3 is CASRNRDRFSGELFF. The DNA of the CDR3 is TGTGCCAGCAGAAACCGGGACAGGTTTTCCGGGGAGCTGTTTTTT.

This clonotype was observed a few times. This chain uses TRBV19 with TRBJ2-7, with D perhaps TRBD2 (6 bases). The V end was cut by 5 bases, the J end by 3 bases, with 14 bases between. Germline CDR1 is LNHDA and CDR2 is SQIVND (reference sequence). The CDR3 spans 14 residues. The CDR3 loop is CASSRRGEVYEQYF. CDR3 nucleotide sequence: TGTGCCAGTAGTCGGCGCGGGGAAGTCTACGAGCAGTACTTC.

This clonotype was counted between two and nine times. The chain couples TRBV4-3 to TRBJ2-7, with 12 bases aligning to TRBD2. The germline CDR1 and CDR2 sequences are LGHNA and YSLEER. Trimming removed 0 bases from V and 3 bases from J; junction bases left unmatched: 6. This CDR3 is 17 amino acids long. This CDR3 is CASSQEPASGRVYEQYF. In nucleotides, the CDR3 is TGCGCCAGCAGCCAAGAGCCGGCTAGCGGGAGGGTCTACGAGCAGTACTTC.

This clonotype was seen repeatedly, ten times or more. The chain couples TRBV2 to TRBJ2-1; 12 bases are shared with TRBD1. Unmatched junction bases numbered 12, after V lost 6 bases and J lost 9 bases. The CDR3 is 16 residues long. Germline-derived CDR1 and CDR2 are SNHLY and FYNNEI. The CDR3 reads CASSSRGTGGGSEQFF. The CDR3 DNA sequence: TGTGCCAGCAGCTCTAGGGGGACAGGGGGCGGTTCTGAGCAGTTCTTC.

The table lists this clonotype with many counts. The gene calls are TRBV18 and TRBJ2-7, with 13 positions matching TRBD2. Germline V gene sequence: CDR1 KGHSH, CDR2 LQKENI. V lost 2 bases and J lost 5; bases outside the gene matches: 0. The CDR3 is 14 residues long. Written as DNA, the CDR3 is TGTGCCAGCTCACCAACTAGCGGGAGGGACGAGCAGTACTTC. This translates into CASSPTSGRDEQYF.

The sample holds a few counts of this clonotype. This chain links TRBV5-8 with TRBJ2-3, with 10 nucleotides matching TRBD2. The CDR3 contains 17 residues. V was pared by 1 base and J by 0 bases, with 5 bases of the junction left unmatched. Germline V gene data show CDR1 as SGHTS and CDR2 as YDEGEE. The CDR3 is CASSLIISGRSTDTQYF. The CDR3 DNA is TGTGCCAGCAGCTTGATCATTAGCGGGAGGAGCACAGATACGCAGTATTTT.

This clonotype has more than one count but fewer than ten. The genes are TRBV9 and TRBJ2-6, with D possibly being TRBD1 or TRBD2 (5 bases each). The V gene's germline CDR1 is SGDLS and CDR2 YYNGEE. This CDR3 has 14 amino acids. Trimming cost V 5 bases and J 4 bases, with 10 bases left between them. CDR3 bases: TGTGCCAGCAGGGGGGAAGCGGGGGCCAACGTCCTGACTTTC. This gives the protein CASRGEAGANVLTF.

At least ten counts were recorded for this clonotype. The chain combines TRBV6-1 with TRBJ2-7, with D maybe TRBD2 (7 bases). This CDR3 spans 15 amino acids. The ends were cut back, 4 bases at V and 0 bases at J, with 13 bases in the middle. Germline V CDR1 and CDR2: MNHNS, SASEGT. The CDR3 here is CASSVTGGPSYEQYF. The CDR3 DNA is TGTGCCAGCAGTGTAACGGGGGGCCCCTCCTACGAGCAGTACTTC.

The rearrangement uses TRBV28 and TRBJ2-7; D possibly corresponds to TRBD1 (7 bases). In germline, CDR1 is MDHEN, CDR2 SYDVKM. CDR3 size: 13 residues. V was cut by 3 bases and J by 6 bases, with 12 bases left in between. The CDR3 DNA reads as TGTGCCAGCAGTTTGGGCAGGGGGGTCGAGCAGTACTTC. Amino acids: CASSLGRGVEQYF.

This clonotype was counted ten times or more. V usage is TRBV2 and J usage is TRBJ1-1; D ambiguous. The germline V and J ends were trimmed by 10 bases and 3 bases, with 15 bases remaining between them. The CDR3 runs to 13 residues. Germline loops: CDR1 SNHLY, CDR2 FYNNEI. The CDR3 region has the DNA TGTGCCATCGCGGACCGCGATGACACTGAAGCTTTCTTT. Amino acids: CAIADRDDTEAFF.

In this sample, this clonotype turned up many times. The rearrangement joins TRBV6-1 to TRBJ1-2; D might be TRBD1 (5 bases). Trimming shortened V by 7 bases and J by 4 bases, and 13 bases separated the two germline ends. Germline-derived CDR1 and CDR2 are MNHNS and SASEGT. This CDR3 contains 13 residues. In DNA, the CDR3 is TGTGCCAGCACCCTCGGGGACGGCTATGGCTACACCTTC. Amino acid sequence: CASTLGDGYGYTF.

This clonotype occurred many times. The chain employs TRBV20-1 and TRBJ2-1; D is unresolved. The CDR3 extends over 12 amino acids. CDR1 is DFQATT and CDR2 is SNEGSKA in the germline V gene (reference sequence). The ends were cut back, 3 bases at V and 3 bases at J, with 6 bases in the middle. The CDR3 loop is CSASYLYNEQFF. Written as DNA, the CDR3 is TGCAGTGCTAGTTACCTCTACAATGAGCAGTTCTTC.

Only a few counts were recorded for this clonotype. The chain employs TRBV5-1 and TRBJ2-5; 7 bases align to TRBD2. Germline CDR1 reads SGHRS; CDR2 reads YFSETQ. Germline trimming cut 0 bases from V and 3 bases from J; bases unmatched to any gene: 5. The CDR3 sequence is 15 residues long. The CDR3 here is CASSLVVAGEETQYF. The CDR3, as DNA: TGCGCCAGCAGCTTGGTGGTAGCGGGTGAAGAGACCCAGTACTTC.